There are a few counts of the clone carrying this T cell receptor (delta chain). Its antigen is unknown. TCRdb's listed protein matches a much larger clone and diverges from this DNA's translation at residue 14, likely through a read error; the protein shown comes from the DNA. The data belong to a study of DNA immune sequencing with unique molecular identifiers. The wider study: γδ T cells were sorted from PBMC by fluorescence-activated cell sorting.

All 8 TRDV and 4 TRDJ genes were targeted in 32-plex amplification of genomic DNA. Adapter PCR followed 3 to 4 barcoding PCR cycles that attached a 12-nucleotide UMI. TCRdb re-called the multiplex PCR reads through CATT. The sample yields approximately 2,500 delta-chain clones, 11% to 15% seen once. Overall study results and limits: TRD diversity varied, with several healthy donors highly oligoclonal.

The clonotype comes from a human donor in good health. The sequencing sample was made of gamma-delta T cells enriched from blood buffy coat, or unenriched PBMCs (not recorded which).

In DNA, the CDR3 is TGTGCCTGTGACAAAGTACTGGGGGATACGCGCTCCTGGGAGACCCGACAGATGTTTTTC. This codes for CACDKVLGDTRSWETRQMFF. V and J are TRDV2 and TRDJ3; 13 bases align to TRDD3. CDR1 GEAIGNYY and CDR2 EKD come from the germline V gene. The CDR3 is 20 residues long.